The 24 T cell receptor beta chains listed next were all sequenced from one sample in a study of blood T cells in healthy people across ages. It was with a sample-barcoded 5' primer and a J-beta primer mix that a second PCR of about 6 to 12 cycles was run. TCRdb re-analysed the 5' RACE reads in MiXCR, keeping a single row per CDR3 protein. The sample shows some 1,500,000 distinct CDR3 sequences, approximately 39% of them seen only once. The source material was blood. Source of these receptors: a woman between 18 and 29 years old in good health.

The chain recombines TRBV6-5 with TRBJ1-3; the D is unclear. V dropped 1 base and J dropped 1 base, with 17 bases sitting between them. Germline CDR1 MNHEY, CDR2 SVGAGI. This CDR3 spans 18 amino acids. The CDR3 reads CASSYWRVKAESGNTIYF. The CDR3 DNA sequence: TGTGCCAGCAGTTACTGGCGGGTTAAGGCTGAGTCTGGAAACACCATATATTTT.

This clonotype was seen only a few times. The genes are TRBV3-1 and TRBJ2-1; 7 positions agree with TRBD2. V lost 4 bases, J lost 7 bases, and 4 bases stayed unmatched. CDR1 and CDR2 (germline): LGHDT, YNNKEL (reference sequence). This CDR3 region has 13 residues. CDR3 region: CASSRDYMNEQFF. Written as DNA, the CDR3 is TGTGCCAGCAGCCGGGACTACATGAATGAGCAGTTCTTC.

V is TRBV6-1 and J is TRBJ1-1, with D maybe TRBD1 (6 bases). The CDR3 is made up of 19 amino acids. V shed 5 bases and J shed 4 bases, with 29 bases lying between them. Germline CDR1 reads MNHNS; CDR2 reads SASEGT. CDR3 DNA: TGTGCCAGCAGTCCCGGGGGGATTTCGGGGGCAGATTTAGGCACTGAAGCTTTCTTT. Amino acids: CASSPGGISGADLGTEAFF.

This clonotype has just a few counts. The chain links TRBV7-2 to TRBJ1-4; D may be TRBD1 (5 bases). V shed 3 bases and J shed 8 bases, with 19 bases lying between them. The CDR3 totals 16 residues. Germline V gives CDR1 SGHTA, CDR2 FQGNSA. CDR3 region: CASSFRRGGTGEKLFF. The DNA for the CDR3 is TGTGCCAGCAGCTTCCGACGCGGAGGGACCGGAGAAAAACTGTTTTTT.

V and J are TRBV20-1 and TRBJ2-7; no reliable D call. The V end was cut by 1 base, the J end by 7 bases, with 20 bases between. The CDR3 loop spans 15 amino acids. Germline V gene lookup returns CDR1 DFQATT and CDR2 SNEGSKA (reference sequence). This chain's CDR3 is CSARGRMDAYNEQYF. The CDR3, as DNA: TGCAGTGCTAGAGGTCGCATGGATGCATACAATGAGCAGTACTTC.

The rearrangement links TRBV12-3 or TRBV12-4 to TRBJ2-1; 12 nucleotides match TRBD2. There are 17 residues in the CDR3. V lost 6 bases to trimming and J lost 6 bases; unmatched junction nucleotides: 12. CDR3 protein: CASRHGGRTSGVNEQFF. The DNA for the CDR3 is TGTGCCAGCAGACACGGGGGTCGGACTAGCGGGGTCAATGAGCAGTTCTTC.

This CDR3 reads CASSLEVSRDYEQYF. CDR3 sequence (DNA): TGTGCCAGCAGCTTAGAGGTATCCCGAGACTACGAGCAGTACTTC. This chain connects TRBV7-6 to TRBJ2-5, with D unclear. The J call could be wrong; TRBJ2-7 is a better fit for the DNA end. CDR3 size: 15 residues. Looked up from germline, CDR1 is SGHVS and CDR2 is FNYEAQ.

This chain connects TRBV1 to TRBJ2-3; the table assigns TRBD2, which was not confirmed against the DNA. TRBV1 is a known pseudogene. CDR3 size: 18 residues. This chain's CDR3 is CTSSQGTQLAGGTDTQYF. CDR3 coding DNA: TGCACCAGCAGCCAAGGGACTCAACTAGCGGGGGGCACAGATACGCAGTATTTT.

V usage is TRBV10-3 and J usage is TRBJ2-5, with D unresolved. Trimming shortened V by 0 bases and J by 5 bases, and 10 bases separated the two germline ends. The V gene's germline CDR1 is ENHRY and CDR2 SYGVKD. CDR3 length: 14 amino acids. The CDR3 coding sequence is TGTGCCATCAGTGAGTCGCCCCTCTCGGAGACCCAGTACTTC. Protein sequence: CAISESPLSETQYF.

At least ten counts were recorded for this clonotype. DNA of the CDR3: TGTGCCAGCAGGGGGAGAGGAGAGACCCAGTACTTC. Translating gives CASRGRGETQYF. This chain links TRBV2 with TRBJ2-5, with D possibly matching TRBD2 (5 bases). The germline V gene has CDR1 SNHLY and CDR2 FYNNEI. The length of the CDR3 is 12 residues. The V end was cut by 6 bases, the J end by 4 bases, with 9 bases between.

The genes are TRBV5-1 and TRBJ2-1, with D unresolved. V dropped 5 bases and J dropped 3 bases, with 15 bases sitting between them. In germline, CDR1 is SGHRS, CDR2 YFSETQ. The CDR3 is 15 amino acids. This CDR3 reads CASSPRVPLYNEQFF. CDR3 nucleotides: TGCGCCAGCAGTCCACGGGTCCCCCTCTACAATGAGCAGTTCTTC.

V usage is TRBV7-2 and J usage is TRBJ1-4; no clear D gene. V lost 0 bases to trimming and J lost 4 bases, with 9 bases between them. The germline CDR1 and CDR2 sequences are SGHTA and FQGNSA. The length of the CDR3 is 15 residues. CDR3 in DNA: TGTGCCAGCAGCTTAGCTCTCGGAAATAATGAAAAACTGTTTTTT. Amino acids: CASSLALGNNEKLFF.

The chain employs TRBV20-1 and TRBJ2-2; the D gene is possibly TRBD2 (6 bases). There are 14 residues in the CDR3. Germline CDR1 and CDR2: DFQATT and SNEGSKA (reference sequence). Trimming pared 0 bases from V and 6 bases from J, leaving 11 bases between. For the CDR3, the DNA is TGCAGTGCTAGAGATCGGAGGGCACCCGGGGAGCTGTTTTTT. Protein sequence: CSARDRRAPGELFF.

V is TRBV9 and J is TRBJ2-3, with D unresolved. The CDR3 has 12 residues. Looked up from germline, CDR1 is SGDLS and CDR2 is YYNGEE. V was trimmed by 4 bases and J by 7 bases, leaving 10 bases between them. This CDR3 is CASSPGFNTQYF. The DNA of the CDR3 is TGTGCCAGCAGCCCCGGATTCAATACGCAGTATTTT.

This clonotype has just a few counts. This chain links TRBV30 with TRBJ2-7; D gene unclear. V shed 0 bases and J shed 9 bases, with 12 bases lying between them. CDR1 is GTSNPN and CDR2 is SVGIG in the germline V gene (reference sequence). This CDR3 is built from 12 residues. The CDR3 protein is CAWSVIGEVQYF. The DNA of the CDR3 is TGTGCCTGGAGTGTTATTGGGGAAGTGCAGTACTTC.

The V gene is TRBV24-1, the J gene TRBJ1-6, with 7 bases matching TRBD1. V lost 8 bases and J lost 7; bases outside the gene matches: 4. The length of the CDR3 is 13 residues. CDR1 and CDR2 from the germline V gene are KGHDR and SFDVKD. The CDR3 region is CATTQGWNSPLHF. CDR3 DNA: TGTGCCACCACACAGGGGTGGAATTCACCCCTCCACTTT.

This clonotype was observed a handful of times. This chain joins TRBV4-1 and TRBJ2-5; TRBD2 agrees at 13 bases. V lost 4 bases and J lost 5; bases outside the gene matches: 4. The germline CDR1 and CDR2 sequences are MGHRA and YSYEKL. The CDR3 sequence is 15 residues long. The CDR3 spells CASSRTSGGEETQYF. CDR3 sequence (DNA): TGCGCCAGCAGCCGGACTAGCGGGGGTGAGGAGACCCAGTACTTC.

This clonotype came up a few times. This rearrangement joins TRBV6-2 or TRBV6-3 to TRBJ2-1, with TRBD2 identical over 9 bases. The CDR3 runs 16 residues. Germline V gene lookup returns CDR1 MNHEY and CDR2 SVGEGT. With V trimmed by 7 bases and J by 0 bases, 7 bases remained unmatched. Here the CDR3 DNA reads TGTGCCAGCATGGTAATTAGCGGGAGCTCCTACAATGAGCAGTTCTTC. Protein sequence: CASMVISGSSYNEQFF.

This sequence joins TRBV7-8 and TRBJ1-1; TRBD1 agrees at 8 bases. Germline V gene lookup returns CDR1 SGHVS and CDR2 FQNEAQ. The CDR3 has 15 amino acids. Trimming cost V 6 bases and J 0 bases; bases outside gene matches: 6. The CDR3: CASRDRDVMNTEAFF. The CDR3 DNA is TGTGCCAGCAGGGACAGGGACGTCATGAACACTGAAGCTTTCTTT.

The chain links TRBV6-1 to TRBJ1-1, with TRBD1 matching 12 bases. V was clipped by 6 bases and J by 0 bases; unmatched bases: 11. Per germline, CDR1 MNHNS and CDR2 SASEGT. This CDR3 is built from 18 residues. CDR3 sequence reads: CASRKKGQGAGMNTEAFF. The CDR3 DNA sequence: TGTGCCAGCAGAAAGAAGGGACAGGGGGCTGGAATGAACACTGAAGCTTTCTTT.

This clonotype was seen at least ten times. V and J are TRBV7-9 and TRBJ2-7; 7 bases align to TRBD1. In germline, CDR1 is SEHNR, CDR2 FQNEAQ (reference sequence). CDR3 size: 14 residues. The J segment lost 3 bases and the V segment lost 2 bases, leaving 4 bases of the junction unmatched. The chain's CDR3 is CASSLTGVNYEQYF. DNA for the CDR3: TGTGCCAGCAGCTTAACAGGGGTCAACTACGAGCAGTACTTC.

The CDR3 loop reads CASSRIQGSTDTQYF. The CDR3, as DNA: TGCGCCAGCAGCCGTATACAGGGTAGCACAGATACGCAGTATTTT. V gene TRBV5-1 combines with J gene TRBJ2-3; D may be TRBD1 (6 bases). Germline V gives CDR1 SGHRS, CDR2 YFSETQ. V lost 4 bases to trimming and J lost 0 bases, with 12 bases between them. This CDR3 is 15 amino acids long.

This chain joins TRBV11-2 and TRBJ2-7; 7 nucleotides align to TRBD2. V lost 2 bases to trimming and J lost 7 bases; unmatched junction nucleotides: 11. The CDR3 has 15 amino acids. Germline V lookup: CDR1 SGHAT, CDR2 FQNNGV. This CDR3 is CASSLRLADYNEQYF. CDR3 sequence (DNA): TGTGCCAGCAGCTTAAGGCTAGCGGACTACAATGAGCAGTACTTC.

The chain combines TRBV5-1 with TRBJ2-1; no definite D call. V dropped 2 bases and J dropped 3 bases, with 9 bases sitting between them. This CDR3 is 14 amino acids long. CDR1 and CDR2 (germline): SGHRS, YFSETQ. The CDR3 is CASSFRQFYNEQFF. CDR3 coding DNA: TGCGCCAGCAGCTTCCGGCAGTTCTACAATGAGCAGTTCTTC.